A selection of T cell receptor beta chains follows, all from one sample in a study of T cell responses to AZD1222 COVID-19 vaccine. Sequencing was performed with immunoSEQ multiplex PCR; in TCRdb, only in-frame clones are kept and a portion is missing. The sample includes 250,000 to 300,000 clones, about 94% of them seen just once. The sequencing here drew on peripheral blood, taken 28 days after the second AZD1222 dose. The source is an adult who received the AZD1222 COVID-19 vaccine. CDR3s leave out the opening cysteine and the closing phenylalanine or tryptophan.

j_call | v_call | cdr3_aa
TRBJ1-2 | TRBV19 | ASSIEGQNQNYGYT
TRBJ1-5 | TRBV11-3 | ASHPGTISAGRSQPQH
TRBJ1-2 | TRBV28 | ASGPLLTPHGYT
TRBJ1-3 | TRBV3-1/TRBV3-2 | ASSQVPGNTIY
TRBJ1-1 | TRBV11-3 | ASRVNVQEDTEAF
TRBJ2-1 | TRBV3-1/TRBV3-2 | ASSQDNVFFNNEQF
TRBJ2-1 | TRBV6-5 | ASRLAGDYNEQF
TRBJ1-5 | TRBV19 | ASSPDRNQPQH
TRBJ2-1 | TRBV7-8 | ASSTEPYNEQF
TRBJ2-2 | TRBV7-2 | ASSSPYTGELF
TRBJ1-2 | TRBV28 | ASSLQDRGGYGYT
TRBJ2-1 | TRBV29-1 | SVESVDNEQF
TRBJ1-2 | TRBV15 | ATSGLLGVGYT
TRBJ2-3 | TRBV28 | ASKRASTDTQY
TRBJ1-2 | TRBV3-1/TRBV3-2 | ASSPWDVRSWYGYT
TRBJ2-3 | TRBV6-5 | ASNRLPDTQY
TRBJ1-4 | TRBV4-1 | ASSRRTEGEKLF
TRBJ2-3 | TRBV3-1/TRBV3-2 | ASSQGTGNTDTQY
TRBJ1-3 | TRBV7-9 | ASSPVGSGNTIY
TRBJ1-6 | TRBV28 | ASSLGQVDNSPLH
TRBJ1-5 | TRBV10-3 | AKTARDRGVDSNQPQH
TRBJ2-3 | TRBV7-9 | ASSLAQRATDTQY
TRBJ1-5 | TRBV15 | ATSLGVQPQH
TRBJ2-7 | TRBV2 | ASTPGAGQY
TRBJ2-7 | TRBV6-5 | ASTGRGGRYEQY
TRBJ1-1 | TRBV11-2 | ASSLGTLNTEAF
TRBJ1-6 | TRBV28 | ASKYRGSYNSPLH
TRBJ2-5 | TRBV29-1 | SAGPGSDEETQY
TRBJ2-2 | TRBV7-6 | ASSYRSGGPGELF
TRBJ2-3 | TRBV18 | ASSSPILDTDTQY
TRBJ1-1 | TRBV9 | ASSSPWDRGRAF
TRBJ2-7 | TRBV6-1 | ASRRRTGGYEQY
TRBJ2-7 | TRBV3-1/TRBV3-2 | ASSLRGGHEQY
TRBJ1-4 | TRBV4-2 | ASSQDGRGAGEKLF
TRBJ2-1 | TRBV2 | ATFLAGQYYNEQF
TRBJ2-2 | TRBV9 | ASSVEWGITGELF
TRBJ2-1 | TRBV2 | ATGGLARHEQF
TRBJ2-7 | TRBV30 | AWSGSLEGYEQY
TRBJ1-3 | TRBV7-9 | ASSLPGGAIY
TRBJ2-1 | TRBV7-3 | ASSLDGSPPYNEQF
TRBJ1-1 | TRBV11-3 | ASSFICQGSTFEAF
TRBJ2-7 | TRBV5-6 | ASSFPSHEQY
TRBJ1-2 | TRBV20-1 | SVQAYGYT
TRBJ1-3 | TRBV28 | ASSLGAGNTIY
TRBJ1-2 | TRBV7-9 | ASSPGPGTGGANYGYT
TRBJ1-2 | TRBV28 | ASSSTGGSNYGYT
TRBJ2-2 | TRBV27 | ASNQGTGELF
TRBJ2-2 | TRBV27 | ASKETGDPTGELF
TRBJ1-6 | TRBV12-3/TRBV12-4 | ASSLPQSALH
TRBJ2-7 | TRBV6-5 | ASSYSRGEGYEQY
TRBJ2-7 | TRBV3-1/TRBV3-2 | ASSHSTLAPQYEQY
TRBJ1-6 | TRBV3-1/TRBV3-2 | ASSRLARTGAGNSPLH
TRBJ1-1 | TRBV28 | ASITARWTEAF
TRBJ1-5 | TRBV18 | ASSPGYIGNNQPQH
TRBJ1-1 | TRBV4-3 | ASSQDTGQGSLILNTEAF
TRBJ2-7 | TRBV4-2 | ASSQDWGVGEQY
TRBJ1-2 | TRBV3-1/TRBV3-2 | ASSDRGRGGRYT
TRBJ2-7 | TRBV19 | ASIAGAYSYEQY
TRBJ2-7 | TRBV4-2 | ASSQDQVRETYEQY